A single sample gave rise to the 9 T cell receptor beta chains below, sequenced in a study of shared clonotypes between healthy human individuals. Profiling relied on immunoSEQ multiplex PCR, and the TCRdb table lists in-frame clones only, not all of them. The sample includes roughly 1,500,000 clones, approximately 98% of them seen just once. The sequencing input was naive CD4+ T cells sorted from blood. Noted subset: CD45RA+ positively selected. The source is a man in his thirties or forties in good health.

The rearrangement uses TRBV5-1 and TRBJ2-5, with 9 nucleotides matching TRBD1. The germline CDR1 and CDR2 sequences are SGHRS and YFSETQ. The CDR3 has 15 residues. With 1 base clipped from V and 1 base from J, the junction kept 2 bases outside the gene matches. The CDR3 sequence is CASSLNRGPQETQYF. DNA for the CDR3: TGCGCCAGCAGCTTGAACAGGGGGCCCCAAGAGACCCAGTACTTC. Variable domain in full (rest from reference TRBV5-1 and TRBJ2-5): KAGVTQTPRYLIKTRGQQVTLSCSPISGHRSVSWYQQTPGQGLQFLFEYFSETQRNKGNFPGRFSGRQFSNSRSEMNVSTLELGDSALYLCASSLNRGPQETQYFGPGTRLLVL.

The rearrangement links TRBV11-2 to TRBJ1-2; 9 bases agree with TRBD1. V lost 1 base and J lost 8; bases outside the gene matches: 8. Per germline, CDR1 SGHAT and CDR2 FQNNGV. The CDR3 is 15 residues long. CDR3 residues: CASSLGVGTGIGYTF. The CDR3 nucleotides are TGTGCCAGCAGCTTAGGGGTGGGGACAGGGATAGGCTACACCTTC.

The chain is built from TRBV30 and TRBJ1-1; 7 bases map to TRBD1. The germline CDR1 and CDR2 sequences are GTSNPN and SVGIG (reference sequence). The CDR3 extends over 14 amino acids. V lost 2 bases and J lost 2; bases outside the gene matches: 5. The CDR3 DNA is TGTGCCTGGAGTAGCGGACAGGCAAACACTGAAGCTTTCTTT. Translated: CAWSSGQANTEAFF.

This rearrangement joins TRBV7-9 to TRBJ2-1, with 13 nucleotides matching TRBD2. V was clipped by 4 bases and J by 1 base; unmatched bases: 7. This CDR3 region has 18 residues. The germline gives CDR1 SEHNR, CDR2 FQNEAQ (reference sequence). CDR3 sequence: CASSSETSGRPSYNEQFF. The CDR3 DNA reads as TGTGCCAGCAGCTCCGAGACTAGCGGGAGGCCTTCCTACAATGAGCAGTTCTTC. Complete variable domain (other parts from reference TRBV7-9 and TRBJ2-1): DTGVSQNPRHKITKRGQNVTFRCDPISEHNRLYWYRQTLGQGPEFLTYFQNEAQLEKSRLLSDRFSAERPKGSFSTLEIQRTEQGDSAMYLCASSSETSGRPSYNEQFFGPGTRLTVL.

The V and J genes are TRBV2 and TRBJ2-2; TRBD2 aligns across 14 bases. The CDR3 runs to 14 residues. V dropped 8 bases and J dropped 8; count of bases not matched to a gene: 4. Germline CDR1 and CDR2: SNHLY and FYNNEI. The CDR3 DNA sequence: TGTGCCAGCTTAGGACTAGCGGGAGGTGGGGAGCTGTTTTTT. Translated, it gives CASLGLAGGGELFF. Full variable domain (remainder filled in from reference TRBV2 and TRBJ2-2): EPEVTQTPSHQVTQMGQEVILRCVPISNHLYFYWYRQILGQKVEFLVSFYNNEISEKSEIFDDQFSVERPDGSNFTLKIRSTKLEDSAMYFCASLGLAGGGELFFGEGSRLTVL.

The chain has TRBV5-4 and TRBJ2-5; D ambiguous. Per germline, CDR1 SGHNT and CDR2 YYREEE (reference sequence). CDR3 length equals 13 residues. The V and J ends lost 1 base and 5 bases respectively, with 9 bases between them. The CDR3 protein is CASSLYAGETQYF. The CDR3, as DNA: TGTGCCAGCAGCTTGTACGCCGGCGAGACCCAGTACTTC.

The V gene is TRBV23-1, the J gene TRBJ2-3, with D uncertain. TRBV23-1 is an ORF; its function is uncertain. The CDR3 consists of 14 residues. With 2 bases removed from V and 4 bases from J, the gap between germline ends came to 10 bases. Here the CDR3 DNA reads TGCGCCAGCAGTCAACCGCCGGGCGCAGATACGCAGTATTTT. Amino acids: CASSQPPGADTQYF.

The rearrangement links TRBV7-8 to TRBJ2-3, with a possible D match to TRBD1 (6 bases). This CDR3 contains 15 residues. The germline CDR1 and CDR2 sequences are SGHVS and FQNEAQ. V lost 2 bases and J lost 3, with 12 bases in between. The DNA for the CDR3 is TGTGCCAGCAGCTTAAGACAGGTGGGGACAGATACGCAGTATTTT. Translated, it gives CASSLRQVGTDTQYF.

CDR3 in amino acids: CASSEQGWGNEQFF. The CDR3, as DNA: TGTGCCAGCAGTGAACAGGGGTGGGGCAATGAGCAGTTCTTC. The gene calls are TRBV2 and TRBJ2-1, with D tentatively TRBD1 (6 bases). Germline V gene sequence: CDR1 SNHLY, CDR2 FYNNEI. This CDR3 contains 14 residues. Trimming took off 2 bases at V and 6 bases at J, with 11 bases between the two ends.